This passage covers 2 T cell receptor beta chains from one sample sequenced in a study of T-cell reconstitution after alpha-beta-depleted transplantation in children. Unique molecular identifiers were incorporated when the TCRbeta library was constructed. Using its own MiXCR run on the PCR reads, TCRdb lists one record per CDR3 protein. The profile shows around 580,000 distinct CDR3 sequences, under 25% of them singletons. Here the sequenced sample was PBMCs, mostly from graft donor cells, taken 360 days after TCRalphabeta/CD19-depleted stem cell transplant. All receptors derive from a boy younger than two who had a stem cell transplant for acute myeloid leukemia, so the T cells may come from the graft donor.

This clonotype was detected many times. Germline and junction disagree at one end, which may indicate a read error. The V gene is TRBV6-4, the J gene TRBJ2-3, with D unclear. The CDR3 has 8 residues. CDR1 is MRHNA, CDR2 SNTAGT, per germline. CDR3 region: CASSARGF. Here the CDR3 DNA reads TGTGCCAGCAGTGCCCGAGGTTTT.

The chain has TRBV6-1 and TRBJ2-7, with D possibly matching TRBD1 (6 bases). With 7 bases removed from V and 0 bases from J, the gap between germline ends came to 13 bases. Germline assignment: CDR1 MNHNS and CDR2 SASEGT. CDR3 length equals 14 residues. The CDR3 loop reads CASKLRGSSYEQYV. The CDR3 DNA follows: TGTGCCAGCAAACTCAGGGGAAGCTCCTACGAGCAGTACGTC.